The 6 T cell receptor beta chains listed next were all sequenced from one sample in a study of shared clonotypes between healthy human individuals. The method was immunoSEQ multiplex PCR; TCRdb's version includes in-frame clones alone and lacks a portion of them. The data show roughly 2,500,000 clones, 93% seen once. The sequencing input was naive CD4+ T cells from PBMCs. Stated subset: CD45RA+ positively selected. Receptors were obtained from a man aged 18 to 30 in good health. Some clones in this sample may be carry-over from other donors' samples.

The rearrangement uses TRBV1 and TRBJ2-3; no DNA check was done on the table's D call, TRBD2. TRBV1 is annotated as a pseudogene. The CDR3 runs to 18 residues. In DNA form, the CDR3 reads TGCACCAGCAGCCAAGGGGCGCCTAGCGGAATAAGCACAGATACGCAGTATTTT. Translated: CTSSQGAPSGISTDTQYF.

This clone has only a few counts. This same CDR3 is encoded by further DNA sequences in the sample. This sequence joins TRBV7-2 and TRBJ2-7; tentatively, D is TRBD1 or TRBD2 (5 bases each). Deletions cut 0 bases from V and 1 base from J, with 10 bases between. In germline, CDR1 is SGHTA, CDR2 FQGNSA. This CDR3 is built from 15 residues. CDR3 in amino acids: CASSLAGTQSYEQYF. As DNA, the CDR3 is TGTGCCAGCAGCTTAGCCGGGACCCAGTCCTACGAGCAGTACTTC.

V and J are TRBV19 and TRBJ1-2; TRBD1 matches at 10 bases. Germline CDR1 is LNHDA and CDR2 is SQIVND (reference sequence). This CDR3 is 17 amino acids long. Trimming took 6 bases from V and 0 from J; bases not matched to a gene: 10. In DNA, the CDR3 is TGTGCCAGTAGCCCCCGTGACAGGGGGCATACTAACTATGGCTACACCTTC. Translation: CASSPRDRGHTNYGYTF.

The chain uses TRBV28 and TRBJ1-1; D is possibly TRBD1 (5 bases). Germline-derived CDR1 and CDR2 are MDHEN and SYDVKM. V was cut by 2 bases and J by 8 bases, with 21 bases left in between. The CDR3 covers 16 residues. CDR3 sequence: CASSLGGYYRTLEAFF. The CDR3 nucleotides read TGTGCCAGCAGTTTAGGGGGATATTACCGGACTCTAGAAGCTTTCTTT.

The rearrangement joins TRBV9 to TRBJ2-3, with TRBD1 as a possible D gene (5 bases). V was cut by 0 bases and J by 5 bases, with 13 bases left in between. The CDR3 sequence is 15 residues long. In germline, CDR1 is SGDLS, CDR2 YYNGEE. The CDR3 region has the DNA TGTGCCAGCAGCGTAGTCCCCTCAAGGGGAGATACGCAGTATTTT. Protein product: CASSVVPSRGDTQYF.

The chain uses TRBV4-1 and TRBJ2-7; D is undetermined. The germline V gene has CDR1 MGHRA and CDR2 YSYEKL. Between the trimmed V and J ends, which lost 3 bases and 2 bases, there was a span of 14 bases. The CDR3 runs to 15 residues. The CDR3 protein is CASSHPPVMTYEQYF. The CDR3 DNA reads TGCGCCAGCAGCCACCCCCCCGTCATGACCTACGAGCAGTACTTC.